This T cell receptor (beta chain) was found in a study of technical replicates of blood from a handful of donors. Clones were sequenced by immunoSEQ multiplex PCR, and TCRdb holds only the in-frame ones, with some missing. The profile covers more than 65,000 clones, with just over 95% appearing a single time and around 0.33% taken by the ten largest. V lost 6 bases, J lost 7 bases, and 6 bases stayed unmatched. Germline CDR1 is MNHEY and CDR2 is SMNVEV (reference sequence). The CDR3 runs 13 residues. Source material: T cells isolated from PBMCs. This receptor was obtained from a human donor in good health. The V call is TRBV27, the J call TRBJ2-1, with 7 bases aligning to TRBD2. The CDR3 DNA follows: TGTGCCAGCAGCTCTAACGGGGGGAATGAGCAGTTCTTC. Its protein product is CASSSNGGNEQFF.